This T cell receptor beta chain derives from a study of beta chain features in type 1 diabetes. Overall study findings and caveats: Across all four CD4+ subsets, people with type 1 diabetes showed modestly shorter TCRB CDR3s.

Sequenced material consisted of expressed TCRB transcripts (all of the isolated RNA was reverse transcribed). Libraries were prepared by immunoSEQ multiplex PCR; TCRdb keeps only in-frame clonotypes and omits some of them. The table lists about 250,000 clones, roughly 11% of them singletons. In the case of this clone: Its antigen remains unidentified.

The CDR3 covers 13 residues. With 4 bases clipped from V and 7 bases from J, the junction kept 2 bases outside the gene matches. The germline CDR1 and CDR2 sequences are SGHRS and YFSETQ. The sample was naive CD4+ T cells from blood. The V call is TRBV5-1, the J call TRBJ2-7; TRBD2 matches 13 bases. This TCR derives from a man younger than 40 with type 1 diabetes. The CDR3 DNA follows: TGCGCCAGCAGCCCGGGACTAGCGGGGGAGCAGTACTTC. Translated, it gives CASSPGLAGEQYF.